One sample yielded the 5 T cell receptor beta chains listed below, sequenced in a study of cytomegalovirus exposure and HLA in healthy donors. Primers included in the PCR were 60 Vbeta and 13 Jbeta primers. Only in-frame clones appear in the TCRdb table, and some are missing; sequencing was by immunoSEQ multiplex PCR. The data hold 55,000 to 80,000 clones, with about four fifths observed a single time. Sequencing was done on a sample of PBMCs. These receptors came from a woman aged 25 to 39 in good health and CMV-seronegative.

V is TRBV28 and J is TRBJ1-2; maybe TRBD1 (6 bases). Trimming pared 5 bases from V and 2 bases from J, leaving 21 bases between. The CDR3 length is 17 residues. Germline-derived CDR1 and CDR2 are MDHEN and SYDVKM. CDR3: CASSPRQETTPNYGYTF. The CDR3 DNA sequence: TGTGCCAGCAGTCCCAGACAGGAGACTACTCCAAACTATGGCTACACCTTC.

The genes are TRBV5-1 and TRBJ1-2; D gene ambiguous. Trimming took 4 bases from V and 4 from J, leaving 11 bases between them. Germline V CDR1 and CDR2: SGHRS, YFSETQ. The CDR3 contains 13 residues. CDR3 nucleotide sequence: TGCGCCAGCAGCCCCGACGGGATCTATGGCTACACCTTC. This gives the protein CASSPDGIYGYTF.

The chain is built from TRBV6-5 and TRBJ1-5, with TRBD1 identical over 7 bases. The CDR3 sequence is 13 residues long. Germline CDR1 reads MNHEY; CDR2 reads SVGAGI. Trimming cost V 5 bases and J 9 bases; bases outside gene matches: 7. The CDR3 protein is CASSDRAHVPQHF. Here the CDR3 DNA reads TGTGCCAGCAGTGACAGGGCTCATGTGCCCCAGCATTTT.

The chain recombines TRBV6-1 with TRBJ1-2; 7 positions match TRBD1. The V and J ends lost 4 bases and 4 bases, in that order; junction bases with no gene match: 6. Germline CDR1 MNHNS, CDR2 SASEGT. CDR3 size: 14 residues. The CDR3 is CASSVGQNAYGYTF. CDR3 DNA: TGTGCCAGCAGTGTGGGACAGAACGCCTATGGCTACACCTTC.

This rearrangement joins TRBV7-9 to TRBJ1-2, with TRBD1 as a possible D gene (5 bases). V lost 1 base and J 6 bases, leaving 15 bases between the germline ends. CDR1 and CDR2 from the germline V gene are SEHNR and FQNEAQ (reference sequence). The CDR3 is made up of 15 amino acids. CDR3 residues: CASSLGAGIRDGYTF. CDR3 nucleotides: TGTGCCAGCAGCTTAGGGGCAGGGATAAGGGATGGCTACACCTTC.